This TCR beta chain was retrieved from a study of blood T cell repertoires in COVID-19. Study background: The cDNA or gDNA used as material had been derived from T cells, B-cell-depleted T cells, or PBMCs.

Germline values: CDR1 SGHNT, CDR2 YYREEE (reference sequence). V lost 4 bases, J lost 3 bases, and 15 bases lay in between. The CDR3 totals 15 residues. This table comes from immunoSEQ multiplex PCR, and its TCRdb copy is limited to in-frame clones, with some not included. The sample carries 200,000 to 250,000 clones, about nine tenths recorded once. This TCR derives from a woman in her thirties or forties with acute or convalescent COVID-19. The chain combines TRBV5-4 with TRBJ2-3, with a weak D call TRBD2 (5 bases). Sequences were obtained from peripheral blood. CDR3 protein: CASSVRDYGTDTQYF. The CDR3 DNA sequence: TGTGCCAGCAGCGTCCGGGATTATGGGACAGATACGCAGTATTTT.